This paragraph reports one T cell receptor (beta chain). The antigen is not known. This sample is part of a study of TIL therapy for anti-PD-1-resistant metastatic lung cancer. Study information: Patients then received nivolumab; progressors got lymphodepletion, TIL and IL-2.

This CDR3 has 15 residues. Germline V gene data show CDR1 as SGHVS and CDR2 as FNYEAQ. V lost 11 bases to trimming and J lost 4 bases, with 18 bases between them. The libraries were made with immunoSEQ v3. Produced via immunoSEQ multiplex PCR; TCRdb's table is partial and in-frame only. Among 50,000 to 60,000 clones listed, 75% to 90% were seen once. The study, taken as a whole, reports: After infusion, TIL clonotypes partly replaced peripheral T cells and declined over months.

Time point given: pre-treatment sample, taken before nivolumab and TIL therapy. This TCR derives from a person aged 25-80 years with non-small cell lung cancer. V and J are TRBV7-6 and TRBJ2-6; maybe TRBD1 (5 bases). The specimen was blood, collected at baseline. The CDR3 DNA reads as TGTGCCGTGCCCGATCCAGGGCGCGGGGCCAACGTCCTGACTTTC. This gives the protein CAVPDPGRGANVLTF.